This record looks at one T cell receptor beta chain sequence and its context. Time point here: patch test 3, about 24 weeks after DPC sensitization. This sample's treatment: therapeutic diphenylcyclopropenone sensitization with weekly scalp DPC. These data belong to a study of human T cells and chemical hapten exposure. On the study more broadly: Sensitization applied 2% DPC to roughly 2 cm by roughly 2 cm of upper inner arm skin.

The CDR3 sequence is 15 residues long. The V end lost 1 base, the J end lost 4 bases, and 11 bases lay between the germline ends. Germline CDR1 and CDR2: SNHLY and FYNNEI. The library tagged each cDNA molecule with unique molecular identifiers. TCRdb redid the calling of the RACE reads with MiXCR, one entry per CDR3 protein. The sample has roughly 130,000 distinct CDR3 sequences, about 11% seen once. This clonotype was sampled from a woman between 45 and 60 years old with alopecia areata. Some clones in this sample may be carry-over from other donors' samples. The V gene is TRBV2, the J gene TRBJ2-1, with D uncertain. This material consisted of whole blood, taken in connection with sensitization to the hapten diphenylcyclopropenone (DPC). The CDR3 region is CASSEEYSLYNEQFF. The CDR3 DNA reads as TGTGCCAGCAGTGAAGAGTACAGTCTTTACAATGAGCAGTTCTTC.